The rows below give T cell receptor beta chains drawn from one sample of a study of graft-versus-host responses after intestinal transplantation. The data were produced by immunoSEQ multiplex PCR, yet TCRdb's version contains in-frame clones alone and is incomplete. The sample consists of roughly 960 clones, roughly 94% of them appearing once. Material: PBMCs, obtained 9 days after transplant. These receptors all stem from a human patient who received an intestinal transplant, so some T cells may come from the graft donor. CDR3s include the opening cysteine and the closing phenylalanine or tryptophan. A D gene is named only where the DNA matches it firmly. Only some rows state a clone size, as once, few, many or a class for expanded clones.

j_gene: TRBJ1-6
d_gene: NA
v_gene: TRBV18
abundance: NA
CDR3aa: CASSPIFRDNSPLHF
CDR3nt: TGTGCCAGCTCACCAATCTTCAGGGATAATTCACCCCTCCACTTT

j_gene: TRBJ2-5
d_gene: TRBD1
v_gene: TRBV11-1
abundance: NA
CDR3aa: CASSLTGGGLETQYF
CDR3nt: TGTGCCAGCAGTCTTACAGGGGGTGGCCTAGAGACCCAGTACTTC

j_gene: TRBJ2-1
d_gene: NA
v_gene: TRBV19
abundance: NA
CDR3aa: CASSIEGTSYNEQFF
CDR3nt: TGTGCCAGTAGTATAGAGGGGACCTCTTACAATGAGCAGTTCTTC

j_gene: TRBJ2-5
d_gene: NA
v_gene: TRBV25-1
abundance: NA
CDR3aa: CASSTRGGLETQYF
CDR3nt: TGTGCCAGCTCTACCAGGGGTGGGCTGGAGACCCAGTACTTC

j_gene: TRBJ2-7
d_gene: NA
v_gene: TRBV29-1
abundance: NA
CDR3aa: CSVEDRLYEQYF
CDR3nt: TGCAGCGTTGAAGACCGACTCTACGAGCAGTACTTC

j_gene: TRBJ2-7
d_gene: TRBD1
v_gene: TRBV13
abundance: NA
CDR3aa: CASSLEGAGSGYEQYF
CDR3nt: TGTGCCAGCAGCTTAGAGGGGGCAGGGTCGGGCTACGAGCAGTACTTC

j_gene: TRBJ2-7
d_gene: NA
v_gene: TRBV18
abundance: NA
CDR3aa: CASSPVVTYEQYF
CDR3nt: TGTGCCAGCTCACCAGTAGTGACCTACGAGCAGTACTTC

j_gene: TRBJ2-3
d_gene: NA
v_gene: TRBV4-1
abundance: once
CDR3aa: CASNRYPHPGTDTQYF
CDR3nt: TGCGCCAGCAACAGGTACCCACACCCGGGGACAGATACGCAGTATTTT

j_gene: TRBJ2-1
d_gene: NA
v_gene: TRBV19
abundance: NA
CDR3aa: CATTERLGANEQFF
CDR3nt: TGTGCCACCACAGAGCGCCTCGGGGCGAATGAGCAGTTCTTC

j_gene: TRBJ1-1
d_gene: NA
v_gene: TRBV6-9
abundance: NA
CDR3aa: CASSYAADLNTEAFF
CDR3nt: TGTGCCAGCAGTTACGCCGCGGACCTGAACACTGAAGCTTTCTTT

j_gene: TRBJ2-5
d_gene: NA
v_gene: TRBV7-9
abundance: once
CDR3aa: CASGGTNQETQYF
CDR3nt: TGTGCCAGCGGCGGGACAAACCAAGAGACCCAGTACTTC

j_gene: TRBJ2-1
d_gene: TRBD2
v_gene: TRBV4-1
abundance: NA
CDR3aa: CASSPGLAIRGNEQFF
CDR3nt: TGCGCCAGCAGCCCGGGACTAGCCATCCGGGGGAATGAGCAGTTCTTC

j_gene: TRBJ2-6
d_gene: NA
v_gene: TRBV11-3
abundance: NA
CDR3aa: CASSSRQSRANVLTF
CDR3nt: TGTGCCAGCAGCAGCCGACAAAGTCGGGCCAACGTCCTGACTTTC

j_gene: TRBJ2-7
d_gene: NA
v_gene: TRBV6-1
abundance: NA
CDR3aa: CASMITGGTSYEQYF
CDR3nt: TGTGCCAGCATGATTACTGGCGGGACCTCCTACGAGCAGTACTTC

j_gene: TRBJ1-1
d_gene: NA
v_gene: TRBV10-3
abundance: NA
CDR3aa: CATLGRGAFPEAFF
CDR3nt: TGTGCCACCCTGGGGCGCGGGGCGTTCCCTGAAGCTTTCTTT

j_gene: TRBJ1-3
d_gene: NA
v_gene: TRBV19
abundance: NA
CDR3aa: CASSAALFSGNTIYF
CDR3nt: TGTGCCAGTAGTGCCGCACTGTTCTCTGGAAACACCATATATTTT

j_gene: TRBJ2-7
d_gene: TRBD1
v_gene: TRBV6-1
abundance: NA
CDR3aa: CASSEAGTVYEQYF
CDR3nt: TGTGCCAGCAGTGAAGCCGGGACAGTCTACGAGCAGTACTTC

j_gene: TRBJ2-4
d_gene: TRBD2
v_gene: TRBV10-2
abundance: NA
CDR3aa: CASSLAGINIQYF
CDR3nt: TGCGCCAGCAGTCTAGCGGGCATCAACATTCAGTACTTC

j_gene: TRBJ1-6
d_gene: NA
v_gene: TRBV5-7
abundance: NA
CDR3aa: CAGSLGSGFNSPLHF
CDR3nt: TGTGCCGGCAGCTTGGGGTCAGGGTTTAATTCACCCCTCCACTTT

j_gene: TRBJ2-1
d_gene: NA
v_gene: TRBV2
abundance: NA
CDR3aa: CASSDSSYNEQFF
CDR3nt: TGTGCCAGCAGTGATAGCTCCTACAATGAGCAGTTCTTC

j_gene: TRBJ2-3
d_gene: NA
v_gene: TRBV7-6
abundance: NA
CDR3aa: CASSFAGLGDTQYF
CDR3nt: TGTGCCAGCAGCTTTGCGGGGCTGGGAGATACGCAGTATTTT

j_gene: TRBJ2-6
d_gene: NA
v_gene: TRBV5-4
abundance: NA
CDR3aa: CASEVRVTRQSRANVLTF
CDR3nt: TGTGCCAGCGAGGTGCGCGTAACCAGACAAAGTCGGGCCAACGTCCTGACTTTC

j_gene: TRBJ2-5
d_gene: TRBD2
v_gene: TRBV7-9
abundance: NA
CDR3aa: CASSLSASGGEETQYF
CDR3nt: TGTGCCAGCAGCTTGTCGGCTAGCGGGGGGGAAGAGACCCAGTACTTC

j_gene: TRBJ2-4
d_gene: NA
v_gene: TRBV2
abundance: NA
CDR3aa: CASRVLAKNIQYF
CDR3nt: TGTGCCAGCAGGGTATTAGCCAAAAACATTCAGTACTTC

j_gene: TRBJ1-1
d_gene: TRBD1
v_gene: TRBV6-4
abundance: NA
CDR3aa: CASAQGAYTEAFF
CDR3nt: TGTGCCAGCGCACAGGGGGCTTACACTGAAGCTTTCTTT

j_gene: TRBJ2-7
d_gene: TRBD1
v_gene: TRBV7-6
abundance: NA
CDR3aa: CASSLGTGFYEQYF
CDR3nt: TGTGCCAGCAGCTTAGGGACAGGCTTCTACGAGCAGTACTTC

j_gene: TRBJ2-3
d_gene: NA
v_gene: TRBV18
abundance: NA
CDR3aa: CASSRDLNLGAGSTDTQYF
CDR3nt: TGTGCCAGCTCACGCGACCTCAACCTTGGGGCGGGAAGCACAGATACGCAGTATTTT

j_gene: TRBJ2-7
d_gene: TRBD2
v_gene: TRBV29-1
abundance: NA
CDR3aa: CSVGTSGGVSYEQYF
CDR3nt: TGCAGCGTAGGGACTAGCGGGGGGGTCTCCTACGAGCAGTACTTC

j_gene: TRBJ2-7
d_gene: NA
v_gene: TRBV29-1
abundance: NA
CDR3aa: CSVSSFESQSYEQYF
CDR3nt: TGCAGCGTCAGTTCATTCGAAAGCCAATCCTACGAGCAGTACTTC

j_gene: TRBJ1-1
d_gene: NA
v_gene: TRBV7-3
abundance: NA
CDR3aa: CASSLRRADEAFF
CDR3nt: TGTGCCAGCAGCTTAAGGAGGGCAGATGAAGCTTTCTTT

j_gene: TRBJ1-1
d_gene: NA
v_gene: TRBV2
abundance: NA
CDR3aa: CASSGLEGWGNTEAFF
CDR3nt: TGTGCCAGCAGTGGATTAGAGGGTTGGGGGAACACTGAAGCTTTCTTT

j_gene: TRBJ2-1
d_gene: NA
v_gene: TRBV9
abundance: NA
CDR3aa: CASSVVGGQYNEQFF
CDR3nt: TGTGCCAGCAGCGTAGTCGGGGGACAATACAATGAGCAGTTCTTC

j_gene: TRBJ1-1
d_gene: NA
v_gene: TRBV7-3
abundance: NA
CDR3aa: CASSLTPGPSSEAFF
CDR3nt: TGTGCCAGCAGCTTAACTCCAGGGCCGAGCTCTGAAGCTTTCTTT

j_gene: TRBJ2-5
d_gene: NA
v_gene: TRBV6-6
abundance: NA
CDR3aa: CASSSNRGGETQYF
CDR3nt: TGTGCCAGCAGTTCTAACAGGGGAGGAGAGACCCAGTACTTC

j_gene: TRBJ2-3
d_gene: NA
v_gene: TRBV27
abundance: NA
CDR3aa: CASRQADTQYF
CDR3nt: TGTGCCAGCAGGCAAGCAGATACGCAGTATTTT

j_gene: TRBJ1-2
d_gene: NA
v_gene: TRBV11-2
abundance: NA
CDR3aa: CASSSPTRSGYTF
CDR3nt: TGTGCCAGCAGCTCCCCCACAAGGTCTGGCTACACCTTC

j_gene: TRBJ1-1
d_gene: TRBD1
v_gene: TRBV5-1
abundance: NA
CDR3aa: CASSSGTGPNTEAFF
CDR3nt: TGCGCCAGCAGCTCGGGGACAGGACCTAACACTGAAGCTTTCTTT

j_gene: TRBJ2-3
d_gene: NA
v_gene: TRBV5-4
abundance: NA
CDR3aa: CASSLPPFVDTQYF
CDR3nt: TGTGCCAGCAGCTTGCCGCCTTTCGTAGATACGCAGTATTTT

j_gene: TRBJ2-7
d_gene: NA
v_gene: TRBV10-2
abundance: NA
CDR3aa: CASSWDGGDEQYF
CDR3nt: TGCGCCAGCAGTTGGGACGGAGGGGACGAGCAGTACTTC

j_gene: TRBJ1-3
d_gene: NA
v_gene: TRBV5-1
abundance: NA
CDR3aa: CASSFDGSSGNTIYF
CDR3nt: TGCGCCAGCAGCTTTGACGGGAGCTCTGGAAACACCATATATTTT

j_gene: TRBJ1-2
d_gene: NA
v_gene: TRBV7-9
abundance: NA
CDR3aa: CASSLGGEWNGYTF
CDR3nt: TGTGCCAGCAGCTTAGGAGGGGAATGGAACGGCTACACCTTC

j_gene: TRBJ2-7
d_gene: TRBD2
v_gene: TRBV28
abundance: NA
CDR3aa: CASSLYRPGLAGTYEQYF
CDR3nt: TGTGCCAGCAGTTTATACCGCCCCGGTCTAGCGGGAACCTACGAGCAGTACTTC

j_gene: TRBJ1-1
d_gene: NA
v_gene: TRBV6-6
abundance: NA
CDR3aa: CASSTPQGTNTEAFF
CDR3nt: TGTGCCAGCAGTACCCCGCAGGGGACGAACACTGAAGCTTTCTTT

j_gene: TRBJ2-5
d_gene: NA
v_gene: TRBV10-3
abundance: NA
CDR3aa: CAIRTDETQYF
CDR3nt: TGTGCCATCAGGACAGATGAGACCCAGTACTTC

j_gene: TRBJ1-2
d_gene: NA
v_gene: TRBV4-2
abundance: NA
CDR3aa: CASSQARLLGLGYGYTF
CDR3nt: TGTGCCAGCAGCCAAGCGAGGTTGTTGGGGTTAGGCTATGGCTACACCTTC

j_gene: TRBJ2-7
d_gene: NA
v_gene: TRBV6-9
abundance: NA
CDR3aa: CASSSSPGAVGVF
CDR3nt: TGTGCCAGCAGTTCTAGCCCCGGGGCGGTCGGTGTTTTC

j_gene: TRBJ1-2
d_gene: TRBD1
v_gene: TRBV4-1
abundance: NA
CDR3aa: CASSHGQGANYGYTF
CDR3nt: TGCGCCAGCAGCCATGGACAGGGGGCTAACTATGGCTACACCTTC

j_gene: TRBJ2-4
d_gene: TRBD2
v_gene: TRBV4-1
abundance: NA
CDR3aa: CASSQVGLLAGIAKNIQYF
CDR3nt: TGCGCCAGCAGCCAAGTGGGCCTTCTAGCGGGGATAGCCAAAAACATTCAGTACTTC

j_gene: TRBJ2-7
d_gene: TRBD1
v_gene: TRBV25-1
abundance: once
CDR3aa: CASSEWDRGYEQYF
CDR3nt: TGTGCCAGCAGTGAATGGGACAGGGGTTACGAGCAGTACTTC

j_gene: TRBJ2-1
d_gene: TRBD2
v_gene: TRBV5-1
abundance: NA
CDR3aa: CASSFDGGEQFF
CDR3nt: TGCGCCAGCAGCTTTGACGGGGGGGAGCAGTTCTTC

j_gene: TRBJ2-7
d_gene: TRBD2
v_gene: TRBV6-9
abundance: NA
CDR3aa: CASSYGGSYEQYF
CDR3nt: TGTGCCAGCAGTTACGGGGGGTCCTACGAGCAGTACTTC

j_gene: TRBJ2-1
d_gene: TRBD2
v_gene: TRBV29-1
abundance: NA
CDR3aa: CSVASGGEQFF
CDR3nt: TGCAGCGTAGCTAGCGGCGGTGAGCAGTTCTTC

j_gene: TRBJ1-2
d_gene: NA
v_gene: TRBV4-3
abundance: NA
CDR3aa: CASSQDRGGGGYTF
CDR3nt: TGCGCCAGCAGCCAAGACAGGGGAGGTGGTGGCTACACCTTC

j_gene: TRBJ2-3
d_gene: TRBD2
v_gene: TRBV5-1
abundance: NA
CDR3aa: CASSSSGISTDTQYF
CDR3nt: TGCGCCAGCAGCTCGAGCGGGATTAGCACAGATACGCAGTATTTT

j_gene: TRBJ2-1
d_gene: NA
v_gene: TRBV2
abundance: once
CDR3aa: CASSELESNEQFF
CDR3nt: TGTGCCAGCAGTGAGCTGGAGTCCAATGAGCAGTTCTTC